The 22 T cell receptor beta chains presented below share a single source sample, sequenced in a study of cytomegalovirus exposure and HLA in healthy donors. Primers: 60 Vbeta forward and 13 Jbeta reverse. The repertoire was sequenced with immunoSEQ multiplex PCR; TCRdb's copy has only in-frame clones and lacks some. The repertoire holds 160,000 or so clones, around 80% seen once, with 0.5% to 0.55% in the top ten. The sample was PBMCs. These receptors were taken from a woman in her forties or fifties in good health and CMV-seronegative.

The chain recombines TRBV6-5 with TRBJ1-5; D call uncertain. V lost 6 bases and J lost 9, with 15 bases in between. The CDR3 contains 13 residues. Germline V lookup: CDR1 MNHEY, CDR2 SVGAGI. CDR3 sequence reads: CASSKRGGLPQHF. CDR3 nucleotides: TGTGCCAGCAGCAAACGGGGTGGCCTGCCCCAGCATTTT.

V and J are TRBV30 and TRBJ2-5; TRBD2 might be the D (7 bases). This CDR3 comprises 13 residues. Trimming cost V 8 bases and J 5 bases, with 18 bases left between them. Germline V lookup: CDR1 GTSNPN, CDR2 SVGIG (reference sequence). The CDR3 loop reads CAGEGDVRETQYF. The CDR3 nucleotides read TGTGCCGGGGAGGGGGATGTCAGGGAGACCCAGTACTTC. Supplemented by reference TRBV30 and TRBJ2-5, the full variable domain reads SQTIHQWPATLVQPVGSPLSLECTVEGTSNPNLYWYRQAAGRGLQLLFYSVGIGQISSEVPQNLSASRPQDRQFILSSKKLLLSDSGFYLCAGEGDVRETQYFGPGTRLLVL.

The chain uses TRBV7-8 and TRBJ1-2; no definite D call. This CDR3 region has 13 residues. CDR1 is SGHVS and CDR2 is FQNEAQ in the germline V gene. Between the trimmed V and J ends, which lost 0 bases and 8 bases, there was a span of 10 bases. This CDR3 is CASSLARYGGYTF. Written as DNA, the CDR3 is TGTGCCAGCAGCTTAGCGAGGTATGGAGGCTACACCTTC.

The chain carries TRBV7-9 and TRBJ2-2, with 7 bases aligning to TRBD1. Trimming at V came to 5 bases and at J to 5 bases, leaving 8 bases not matched to a gene. Germline V gene lookup returns CDR1 SEHNR and CDR2 FQNEAQ (reference sequence). The CDR3 extends over 15 amino acids. Here the CDR3 reads CASSPPRGQTGELFF. CDR3 nucleotides: TGTGCCAGCAGCCCCCCTAGGGGGCAAACCGGGGAGCTGTTTTTT.

This clone was counted only a few times. The V call is TRBV18, the J call TRBJ2-3, with a possible D match to TRBD2 (6 bases). The CDR3 runs to 17 residues. Trimming took 0 bases from V and 0 from J, leaving 13 bases between them. Germline CDR1 is KGHSH and CDR2 is LQKENI. The CDR3 spells CASSPPGDFTSTDTQYF. CDR3 coding DNA: TGTGCCAGCTCACCACCGGGGGACTTCACTAGCACAGATACGCAGTATTTT. The full variable domain, with the rest looked up from reference TRBV18 and TRBJ2-3, is NAGVMQNPRHLVRRRGQEARLRCSPMKGHSHVYWYRQLPEEGLKFMVYLQKENIIDESGMPKERFSAEFPKEGPSILRIQQVVRGDSAAYFCASSPPGDFTSTDTQYFGPGTRLTVL.

The chain joins TRBV7-9 to TRBJ1-5, with 7 bases fitting TRBD1. Germline trimming cut 7 bases from V and 2 bases from J; bases unmatched to any gene: 8. The CDR3 consists of 15 residues. Germline V gives CDR1 SEHNR, CDR2 FQNEAQ (reference sequence). CDR3 nucleotides: TGTGCCAGCACCCAGGGGGATTCGGGCAATCAGCCCCAGCATTTT. The encoded protein is CASTQGDSGNQPQHF.

The J gene is TRBJ2-1, the V gene TRBV18; 13 nucleotides align to TRBD2. Germline CDR1 is KGHSH and CDR2 is LQKENI. After removal of 3 bases from V and 8 bases from J, the junction contained 10 bases not matched to a gene. The CDR3 totals 17 residues. The CDR3 sequence is CASSPGLAGWGGDEQFF. CDR3 in DNA: TGTGCCAGCTCACCGGGACTAGCGGGATGGGGCGGGGATGAGCAGTTCTTC.

This clone was seen a few times. The CDR3 sequence is CASSLLGQGSNEQFF. The CDR3 nucleotides read TGTGCCAGCAGCTTACTTGGACAGGGGAGTAATGAGCAGTTCTTC. This sequence joins TRBV11-2 and TRBJ2-1; TRBD1 aligns across 9 bases. Looked up from germline, CDR1 is SGHAT and CDR2 is FQNNGV. V was pared by 2 bases and J by 7 bases, with 6 bases of the junction left unmatched. The CDR3 sequence is 15 residues long.

CDR3 sequence reads: CASSNGASGGSFTDTQYF. The CDR3 DNA is TGTGCCAGCAGCAATGGCGCTAGCGGGGGTTCTTTCACAGATACGCAGTATTTT. The chain combines TRBV7-2 with TRBJ2-3; 10 nucleotides match TRBD2. J was trimmed by 2 bases and V by 5 bases; bases with no gene match: 13. The CDR3 contains 18 residues. From germline, CDR1 is SGHTA and CDR2 FQGNSA.

V usage is TRBV28 and J usage is TRBJ2-7; D might be TRBD1 (5 bases). The CDR3 runs to 14 residues. V gave up 2 bases and J gave up 3 bases, with 11 bases separating them. Per the germline V gene, CDR1 is MDHEN and CDR2 is SYDVKM. CDR3 bases: TGTGCCAGCAGTTTACCCCCCAGGGACTACGAGCAGTACTTC. Its translation is CASSLPPRDYEQYF.

J is TRBJ1-1 and V is TRBV29-1; the D gene is possibly TRBD1 (5 bases). V was cut by 1 base and J by 8 bases, with 11 bases left in between. Per germline, CDR1 SQVTM and CDR2 ANQGSEA. This CDR3 region has 12 residues. CDR3 nucleotide sequence: TGCAGCGTTGAAGTGGCGGGGGAGGAAGCTTTCTTT. This codes for CSVEVAGEEAFF.

The chain combines TRBV5-1 with TRBJ2-7; TRBD1 matches at 9 bases. J lost 5 bases, V lost 0 bases, and 6 bases had no gene match. Germline CDR1 SGHRS, CDR2 YFSETQ. The CDR3 totals 15 residues. Written as DNA, the CDR3 is TGCGCCAGCAGCTTGGACGGGGACAGGGTTCACGAGCAGTACTTC. It translates to CASSLDGDRVHEQYF.

V and J are TRBV4-2 and TRBJ2-7, with 7 bases lining up with TRBD2. This CDR3 contains 15 residues. CDR1 LGHNA and CDR2 YNFKEQ come from the germline V gene. Trimming removed 0 bases from V and 3 bases from J; junction bases left unmatched: 5. CDR3 in amino acids: CASSQETSSIYEQYF. CDR3 coding DNA: TGTGCCAGCAGCCAAGAGACTAGCAGCATCTACGAGCAGTACTTC.

This clone turned up a few times. CDR3 in DNA: TGTGCCAGCAGTTTACTCGACAGGGGCGGGACAGATACGCAGTATTTT. This codes for CASSLLDRGGTDTQYF. The rearrangement uses TRBV27 and TRBJ2-3; 8 nucleotides align to TRBD1. Germline trimming cut 2 bases from V and 3 bases from J; bases unmatched to any gene: 7. The CDR3 totals 16 residues. Germline CDR1 reads MNHEY; CDR2 reads SMNVEV (reference sequence).

The chain carries TRBV28 and TRBJ1-1, with a possible D match to TRBD1 (6 bases). V was clipped by 6 bases and J by 5 bases, with 13 bases between them. Germline CDR1 and CDR2: MDHEN and SYDVKM. CDR3 length equals 13 residues. The CDR3 DNA reads as TGTGCCAGCAGGACTACCAGGGGAACTGAAGCTTTCTTT. It yields the protein CASRTTRGTEAFF.

The chain combines TRBV5-1 with TRBJ2-3, with 7 positions matching TRBD2. The CDR3 runs to 14 residues. Germline values: CDR1 SGHRS, CDR2 YFSETQ. V trimming: 4 bases; J trimming: 4 bases; junction bases outside the gene matches: 6. The CDR3 is CASSPRGVADTQYF. DNA of the CDR3: TGCGCCAGCAGCCCCCGGGGGGTAGCAGATACGCAGTATTTT. The entire variable domain, with the rest obtained from reference TRBV5-1 and TRBJ2-3, is as follows: KAGVTQTPRYLIKTRGQQVTLSCSPISGHRSVSWYQQTPGQGLQFLFEYFSETQRNKGNFPGRFSGRQFSNSRSEMNVSTLELGDSALYLCASSPRGVADTQYFGPGTRLTVL.

The chain employs TRBV28 and TRBJ1-2; 7 nucleotides match TRBD1. From germline, CDR1 is MDHEN and CDR2 SYDVKM. This CDR3 contains 15 residues. The J segment lost 0 bases and the V segment lost 6 bases, leaving 7 bases of the junction unmatched. CDR3 loop: CASSITGEANYGYTF. The DNA of the CDR3 is TGTGCCAGCAGCATAACAGGGGAAGCTAACTATGGCTACACCTTC.

The rearrangement joins TRBV27 to TRBJ2-7, with TRBD2 identical over 8 bases. The CDR3 is 13 amino acids. The germline gives CDR1 MNHEY, CDR2 SMNVEV (reference sequence). The J segment lost 4 bases and the V segment lost 7 bases, leaving 6 bases of the junction unmatched. CDR3 DNA sequence: TGTGCCAGCAAAAACGGGAGGGCATACGAGCAGTACTTC. Translated: CASKNGRAYEQYF.

The V gene is TRBV29-1, the J gene TRBJ2-1; no clear D. Trimming stripped 2 bases from V and 0 bases from J, with 5 bases between. The CDR3 runs 13 residues. The germline CDR1 and CDR2 sequences are SQVTM and ANQGSEA. Here the CDR3 DNA reads TGCAGCGTTGAATATAACTCCTACAATGAGCAGTTCTTC. Residues: CSVEYNSYNEQFF.

This rearrangement joins TRBV28 to TRBJ1-5; possible D gene TRBD1, 6 bases. With 4 bases removed from V and 0 bases from J, the gap between germline ends came to 10 bases. Germline CDR1 and CDR2: MDHEN and SYDVKM. The CDR3 totals 15 residues. CDR3 protein: CASSYTGYSNQPQHF. CDR3 nucleotides: TGTGCCAGCAGTTATACAGGGTATAGCAATCAGCCCCAGCATTTT.

This chain joins TRBV2 and TRBJ1-5, with 9 bases identical to TRBD1. This CDR3 comprises 16 residues. Germline lookup yields CDR1 SNHLY and CDR2 FYNNEI. V shed 7 bases and J 0 bases; nucleotides not matched to a gene: 7. Here the CDR3 reads CASNGQGSRSNQPQHF. In nucleotides, the CDR3 is TGTGCCAGCAATGGACAGGGGTCACGTAGCAATCAGCCCCAGCATTTT.

This clone was observed a handful of times. The chain uses TRBV11-2 and TRBJ1-1; no definite D call. The germline CDR1 and CDR2 sequences are SGHAT and FQNNGV. The CDR3 has 12 amino acids. Trimming took 1 base from V and 3 from J, leaving 3 bases between them. The CDR3: CASSLVDTEAFF. CDR3 nucleotides: TGTGCCAGCAGCTTAGTAGACACTGAAGCTTTCTTT.